This note documents a single T cell receptor (beta chain) sequence. Its antigen is currently unknown. PCR primers comprised 60 Vbeta and 13 Jbeta primers. Generated by immunoSEQ multiplex PCR, the TCRdb table keeps only in-frame clones and is missing some. The sample contains 50,000 or so clones, approximately 68% of which appear only once. The CDR3 sequence is 16 residues long. V shed 3 bases and J 7 bases; nucleotides not matched to a gene: 12. Germline CDR1 SGHTA, CDR2 FQGNSA. These data come from a study of cytomegalovirus exposure and HLA in healthy donors. Whole-study findings and limits: Other equally common chains were less clonally expanded than HLA-associated TCR beta chains, a later analysis showed. As a later analysis revealed, most CMV-associated TCR beta chains appeared HLA-restricted.

Nominal health characterized the donors when sampled, though unrecorded immune exposures were likely. Sequences were obtained from PBMCs. The chain joins TRBV7-2 to TRBJ2-1; 7 nucleotides agree with TRBD2. The clonotype was recovered from a man aged 25 to 40 in good health and CMV-seronegative. The DNA for the CDR3 is TGTGCCAGCAGCTTTATGCTGGGAGGGCCGGGGAATGAGCAGTTCTTC. This sequence encodes CASSFMLGGPGNEQFF.